The sequence of this T cell receptor (beta chain) was determined in a study of blood T cell repertoires in COVID-19. On the study more broadly: Sources were T cells, B-cell-depleted T cells, or PBMCs; the material itself was cDNA or gDNA.

Some clones are missing from TCRdb's copy, which holds only in-frame ones; the method was immunoSEQ multiplex PCR. The table includes 250,000 to 400,000 clones, more than 75% detected once. The sample holds one count of this clone. The germline V gene encodes CDR1 SGHNT and CDR2 YYREEE (reference sequence). This CDR3 is built from 14 residues. V shed 5 bases and J shed 7 bases, with 18 bases lying between them. The chain has TRBV5-4 and TRBJ1-2; D may be TRBD1 (5 bases). This TCR derives from a woman younger than 45 who had recovered from COVID-19. The specimen was PBMCs or T cells enriched from blood (not recorded which). This CDR3 reads CASRHRGGKVGYTF. CDR3 DNA: TGTGCCAGCAGGCACCGTGGGGGGAAGGTTGGCTACACCTTC.